Following are 5 T cell receptor beta chains from one sample sequenced in a study of Graves' ophthalmopathy and Graves' hyperthyroidism. Amplification of TCR beta CDR3 regions used RNA transcripts. Second-round multiplex PCR followed a first-round RT-PCR using HTBI primers. TCRdb analysed the multiplex PCR reads with MiXCR anew, one entry per CDR3 protein. The table has just over 400,000 distinct CDR3 sequences, around 21% seen once. The source material was peripheral blood. These receptors all stem from a young woman with stable Graves' hyperthyroidism.

As regards this clonotype: A much larger clone lies one base from this, so it may be a read error. The CDR3 end shows no conserved phenylalanine or tryptophan, and so a read error is likely. The chain has TRBV4-3 and TRBJ1-5; the D is unclear. The CDR3 is 14 residues long. Germline assignment: CDR1 LGHNA and CDR2 YSLEER. The V end lost 4 bases, the J end lost 3 bases, and 10 bases lay between the germline ends. CDR3 bases: TGCGCCAGCAGCCCCTCGTTGAACAATCAGCCCCAGCATGTT. This gives the protein CASSPSLNNQPQHV.

In its sample, this clonotype was seen many times. The V and J genes are TRBV12-3 or TRBV12-4 and TRBJ2-5; D is perhaps TRBD2 (6 bases). Trimming removed 5 bases at V and 5 bases at J, with 15 bases between. The CDR3 is 14 residues long. CDR3 in DNA: TGTGCCAGCAGTCACACGGGAGTTGGGGAGACCCAGTACTTC. Amino acid sequence: CASSHTGVGETQYF.

This clonotype was found a few times. The CDR3 DNA is TGTGCCAGCAGCTTAAATAGATTTCTAACACACTCAAGCCCTAAGGGGTACCAAGAGACCCAGTACTTC. This codes for CASSLNRFLTHSSPKGYQETQYF. The chain links TRBV7-3 to TRBJ2-5; D possibly corresponds to TRBD1 (5 bases). Germline CDR1 and CDR2: SGHTA and FQGTGA. The length of the CDR3 is 23 residues. The V end was cut by 1 base, the J end by 0 bases, with 33 bases between.

This clonotype was seen ten or more times. A read error is possible here, since a much larger clone lies one base away. The final CDR3 position lacks the conserved phenylalanine or tryptophan, pointing to a likely read error. This chain connects TRBV6-1 to TRBJ1-1; the D is unclear. The CDR3 extends over 9 amino acids. CDR1 and CDR2 (germline): MNHNS, SASEGT. This CDR3 reads CAAITEAFL. In DNA, the CDR3 is TGTGCAGCGATCACTGAAGCTTTCCTT.

This clonotype was seen repeatedly, ten times or more. V usage is TRBV7-2 and J usage is TRBJ2-7; D is undetermined. V lost 4 bases and J lost 0, with 7 bases in between. The CDR3 extends over 13 amino acids. The germline V gene has CDR1 SGHTA and CDR2 FQGNSA. The CDR3 bases are TGTGCCAGCAGCTCCGGGTACTCCTACGAGCAGTACTTC. As protein: CASSSGYSYEQYF.